The rows below give T cell receptor beta chains drawn from one sample of a study of T cells in Graves' hyperthyroidism and ophthalmopathy. A single record per CDR3 protein comes from TCRdb applying MiXCR to the multiplex PCR reads. This table holds hundreds of thousands of distinct CDR3 sequences, approximately 17% found once. Sample: blood. The receptor source for this set is a woman younger than 35 with Graves' ophthalmopathy. The CDR3 runs from the conserved cysteine through the conserved F or W. Each record gives: clone size, V gene, CDR3 length, D gene, J gene, CDR3 protein, CDR3 DNA. D genes are given only for firm matches. Only some rows state a clone size, as once, few, many or a class for expanded clones.

abundance: many
v_gene: TRBV11-2
len: 15
d_gene: NA
j_gene: TRBJ2-1
CDR3aa: CASSSPIDSYNEQFF
CDR3nt: TGTGCCAGCAGCTCCCCAATTGACAGCTACAATGAGCAGTTCTTC

abundance: NA
v_gene: TRBV7-9
len: 14
d_gene: NA
j_gene: TRBJ2-5
CDR3aa: CASSLEDSQETQYF
CDR3nt: TGTGCCAGCAGCTTAGAGGACAGCCAAGAGACCCAGTACTTC

abundance: NA
v_gene: TRBV5-6
len: 14
d_gene: TRBD2
j_gene: TRBJ2-7
CDR3aa: CASSDGTSGIEQYF
CDR3nt: TGTGCCAGCAGCGACGGGACTAGCGGGATCGAGCAGTACTTC

abundance: NA
v_gene: TRBV2
len: 15
d_gene: TRBD1
j_gene: TRBJ1-2
CDR3aa: CASQGEGQGGYGDTF
CDR3nt: TGTGCCAGCCAGGGGGAGGGACAGGGCGGCTATGGCGACACCTTC

abundance: NA
v_gene: TRBV4-1
len: 15
d_gene: NA
j_gene: TRBJ1-4
CDR3aa: CASSQDNRSWGKLFF
CDR3nt: TGCGCCAGCAGCCAAGACAACAGATCGTGGGGAAAACTGTTTTTT

abundance: many
v_gene: TRBV9
len: 16
d_gene: TRBD2
j_gene: TRBJ2-1
CDR3aa: CASSVGGSGLYNEQFF
CDR3nt: TGTGCCAGCAGCGTAGGGGGTAGCGGGTTGTACAATGAGCAGTTCTTC

abundance: few
v_gene: TRBV2
len: 17
d_gene: NA
j_gene: TRBJ2-6
CDR3aa: CASSQQGGHSGANVLTF
CDR3nt: TGTGCCAGCAGTCAACAGGGAGGCCACTCTGGGGCCAACGTCCTGACTTTC

abundance: many
v_gene: TRBV7-8
len: 14
d_gene: NA
j_gene: TRBJ1-1
CDR3aa: CASSFGGLGTEAFF
CDR3nt: TGTGCCAGCAGCTTTGGGGGATTGGGCACTGAAGCTTTCTTT

abundance: NA
v_gene: TRBV20-1
len: 14
d_gene: TRBD2
j_gene: TRBJ2-7
CDR3aa: CSAERLAGSNEQYF
CDR3nt: TGCAGTGCTGAGAGGCTAGCGGGGAGCAATGAGCAGTACTTC

abundance: NA
v_gene: TRBV6-1
len: 15
d_gene: NA
j_gene: TRBJ2-1
CDR3aa: CASSEGQGETEEQFF
CDR3nt: TGTGCCAGCAGTGAAGGGCAGGGAGAGACGGAGGAGCAGTTCTTC

abundance: many
v_gene: TRBV5-1
len: 16
d_gene: NA
j_gene: TRBJ1-3
CDR3aa: CASSFRQASSGNTIYF
CDR3nt: TGCGCCAGCAGCTTCCGACAGGCGAGCTCTGGAAACACCATATATTTT

abundance: many
v_gene: TRBV20-1
len: 13
d_gene: NA
j_gene: TRBJ2-3
CDR3aa: CSARTGEADTQYF
CDR3nt: TGCAGTGCTAGGACGGGAGAGGCAGATACGCAGTATTTT

abundance: many
v_gene: TRBV6-7
len: 14
d_gene: TRBD2
j_gene: TRBJ2-7
CDR3aa: CASSWTSGRYEQYF
CDR3nt: TGTGCCAGCTCCTGGACTAGCGGAAGATACGAGCAGTACTTC

abundance: NA
v_gene: TRBV24-1
len: 15
d_gene: NA
j_gene: TRBJ2-5
CDR3aa: CATSDLSKGGETQYF
CDR3nt: TGTGCCACCAGTGATTTGTCTAAGGGCGGAGAGACCCAGTACTTC

abundance: NA
v_gene: TRBV19
len: 15
d_gene: TRBD2
j_gene: TRBJ2-1
CDR3aa: CASTFSGSSYNEQFF
CDR3nt: TGTGCCAGTACCTTTAGCGGGAGCTCCTACAATGAGCAGTTCTTC

abundance: many
v_gene: TRBV2
len: 15
d_gene: NA
j_gene: TRBJ2-3
CDR3aa: CASSEAWPSTDTQYF
CDR3nt: TGTGCCAGCAGTGAAGCGTGGCCCAGCACAGATACGCAGTATTTT

abundance: many
v_gene: TRBV7-9
len: 15
d_gene: TRBD2
j_gene: TRBJ2-7
CDR3aa: CASSLLSVGGYEQYF
CDR3nt: TGTGCCAGCAGCTTATTGTCGGTGGGGGGGTACGAGCAGTACTTC

abundance: NA
v_gene: TRBV9
len: 13
d_gene: NA
j_gene: TRBJ2-5
CDR3aa: CASSTLDGETQYF
CDR3nt: TGTGCCAGCAGCACACTGGACGGAGAGACCCAGTACTTC

abundance: many
v_gene: TRBV7-8
len: 13
d_gene: NA
j_gene: TRBJ1-6
CDR3aa: CASSPRGGTPLHF
CDR3nt: TGTGCCAGCAGCCCGCGAGGGGGGACACCCCTCCACTTT

abundance: few
v_gene: TRBV19
len: 15
d_gene: TRBD1
j_gene: TRBJ1-1
CDR3aa: CASSPKTGGATEAFF
CDR3nt: TGTGCCAGTAGTCCGAAGACAGGGGGAGCCACTGAAGCTTTCTTT

abundance: many
v_gene: TRBV7-2
len: 16
d_gene: TRBD1
j_gene: TRBJ2-5
CDR3aa: CASSRGGQGPQETQYF
CDR3nt: TGTGCCAGCAGCCGAGGGGGACAGGGACCGCAAGAGACCCAGTACTTC

abundance: many
v_gene: TRBV3-1
len: 14
d_gene: NA
j_gene: TRBJ1-2
CDR3aa: CASSAGRLGYGYTF
CDR3nt: TGTGCCAGCAGCGCGGGACGGTTGGGATATGGCTACACCTTC

abundance: many
v_gene: TRBV10-3
len: 14
d_gene: TRBD1
j_gene: TRBJ2-3
CDR3aa: CAISKGTETDTQYF
CDR3nt: TGTGCCATCAGTAAAGGGACAGAGACAGATACGCAGTATTTT

abundance: many
v_gene: TRBV28
len: 17
d_gene: NA
j_gene: TRBJ2-7
CDR3aa: CASSFAARATVSYEQYF
CDR3nt: TGTGCCAGCAGTTTTGCCGCCAGGGCCACAGTCTCCTACGAGCAGTACTTC

abundance: NA
v_gene: TRBV20-1
len: 12
d_gene: NA
j_gene: TRBJ1-3
CDR3aa: CSPLDSGNTIYF
CDR3nt: TGCAGTCCGCTGGACTCTGGAAACACCATATATTTT

abundance: NA
v_gene: TRBV27
len: 12
d_gene: NA
j_gene: TRBJ2-7
CDR3aa: CASSPRADEQYF
CDR3nt: TGTGCCAGCAGTCCGAGGGCGGACGAGCAGTACTTC

abundance: few
v_gene: TRBV11-1
len: 15
d_gene: NA
j_gene: TRBJ1-2
CDR3aa: CASSSTTGSAGGYTF
CDR3nt: TGTGCCAGCAGCTCCACTACAGGGTCGGCGGGGGGCTACACCTTC

abundance: many
v_gene: TRBV20-1
len: 14
d_gene: TRBD1
j_gene: TRBJ1-1
CDR3aa: CSALDRGLNTEAFF
CDR3nt: TGCAGTGCATTAGACAGGGGGCTGAACACTGAAGCTTTCTTT

abundance: few
v_gene: TRBV12-3/TRBV12-4
len: 13
d_gene: NA
j_gene: TRBJ2-2
CDR3aa: CASSFRAGGELFF
CDR3nt: TGTGCCAGCAGTTTTAGGGCGGGCGGGGAGCTGTTTTTT

abundance: NA
v_gene: TRBV20-1
len: 16
d_gene: TRBD2
j_gene: TRBJ2-1
CDR3aa: CSARVSGGGPVGEQFF
CDR3nt: TGCAGTGCTAGAGTCTCGGGCGGGGGGCCCGTCGGTGAGCAGTTCTTC

abundance: many
v_gene: TRBV6-1
len: 19
d_gene: TRBD1
j_gene: TRBJ1-3
CDR3aa: CASRLSFYPDRSVGNTIYF
CDR3nt: TGTGCCAGCAGGCTCTCATTTTACCCGGACAGGTCTGTTGGAAACACCATATATTTT

abundance: NA
v_gene: TRBV3-1
len: 12
d_gene: NA
j_gene: TRBJ2-1
CDR3aa: CASSRGDNEQFF
CDR3nt: TGTGCCAGCAGTAGGGGGGACAATGAGCAGTTCTTC

abundance: NA
v_gene: TRBV3-1
len: 11
d_gene: NA
j_gene: TRBJ2-5
CDR3aa: CASSQGRDQYF
CDR3nt: TGTGCCAGCAGCCAAGGGAGGGACCAGTACTTC

abundance: NA
v_gene: TRBV6-2/TRBV6-3
len: 16
d_gene: TRBD2
j_gene: TRBJ2-3
CDR3aa: CASSWTSGGAADTQYF
CDR3nt: TGTGCCAGCAGTTGGACTAGCGGGGGGGCGGCAGATACGCAGTATTTT

abundance: NA
v_gene: TRBV16
len: 13
d_gene: NA
j_gene: TRBJ2-5
CDR3aa: CASSQSSQETQYF
CDR3nt: TGTGCCAGCAGCCAATCCTCCCAAGAGACCCAGTACTTC

abundance: few
v_gene: TRBV20-1
len: 17
d_gene: TRBD2
j_gene: TRBJ2-7
CDR3aa: CSASYPLTSGSLYEQYF
CDR3nt: TGCAGTGCTAGTTACCCCCTGACTAGCGGGAGTCTGTACGAGCAGTACTTC

abundance: few
v_gene: TRBV19
len: 15
d_gene: NA
j_gene: TRBJ2-2
CDR3aa: CASSEAGPNTGELFF
CDR3nt: TGTGCCAGTAGTGAAGCTGGTCCGAACACCGGGGAGCTGTTTTTT

abundance: many
v_gene: TRBV6-1
len: 15
d_gene: NA
j_gene: TRBJ2-5
CDR3aa: CASSLNVGNQETQYF
CDR3nt: TGTGCCAGCAGTCTGAATGTCGGAAACCAAGAGACCCAGTACTTC

abundance: many
v_gene: TRBV10-3
len: 14
d_gene: TRBD1
j_gene: TRBJ1-1
CDR3aa: CAINPTGWNTEAFF
CDR3nt: TGTGCCATCAATCCGACAGGGTGGAACACTGAAGCTTTCTTT

abundance: many
v_gene: TRBV28
len: 15
d_gene: NA
j_gene: TRBJ2-1
CDR3aa: CASSLRSRGGSEQFF
CDR3nt: TGTGCCAGCAGTTTACGAAGCAGGGGAGGAAGTGAGCAGTTCTTC

abundance: few
v_gene: TRBV6-2/TRBV6-3
len: 14
d_gene: TRBD2
j_gene: TRBJ2-7
CDR3aa: CASSQSGTSGEQYF
CDR3nt: TGTGCCAGCAGCCAATCCGGGACTAGCGGAGAGCAGTACTTC

abundance: NA
v_gene: TRBV4-3
len: 16
d_gene: NA
j_gene: TRBJ1-4
CDR3aa: CASSQGMTGENEKLFF
CDR3nt: TGCGCCAGCAGCCAAGGGATGACAGGCGAAAATGAAAAACTGTTTTTT

abundance: many
v_gene: TRBV13
len: 16
d_gene: NA
j_gene: TRBJ2-3
CDR3aa: CASSPRTDSRTDTQYF
CDR3nt: TGTGCCAGCAGCCCCCGGACAGATAGCCGCACAGATACGCAGTATTTT

abundance: few
v_gene: TRBV5-4
len: 14
d_gene: TRBD1
j_gene: TRBJ2-1
CDR3aa: CASSLQGSDNEQFF
CDR3nt: TGTGCCAGCAGCTTACAGGGGTCGGACAATGAGCAGTTCTTC

abundance: NA
v_gene: TRBV29-1
len: 13
d_gene: NA
j_gene: TRBJ1-1
CDR3aa: CSVFTGRVTEAFF
CDR3nt: TGCAGCGTCTTTACAGGTCGGGTAACTGAAGCTTTCTTT

abundance: NA
v_gene: TRBV27
len: 17
d_gene: TRBD2
j_gene: TRBJ2-7
CDR3aa: CASSLSPGGGSSYEQYF
CDR3nt: TGTGCCAGCAGTTTATCCCCCGGGGGGGGGTCATCCTACGAGCAGTACTTC

abundance: many
v_gene: TRBV4-1
len: 17
d_gene: NA
j_gene: TRBJ2-1
CDR3aa: CASSQKGYFSSYNEQFF
CDR3nt: TGCGCCAGCAGCCAGAAGGGCTACTTCAGCTCCTACAATGAGCAGTTCTTC

abundance: few
v_gene: TRBV19
len: 17
d_gene: TRBD1
j_gene: TRBJ1-1
CDR3aa: CASSIGLLQGLDTEAFF
CDR3nt: TGTGCCAGTAGTATAGGACTTCTACAGGGGTTGGACACTGAAGCTTTCTTT